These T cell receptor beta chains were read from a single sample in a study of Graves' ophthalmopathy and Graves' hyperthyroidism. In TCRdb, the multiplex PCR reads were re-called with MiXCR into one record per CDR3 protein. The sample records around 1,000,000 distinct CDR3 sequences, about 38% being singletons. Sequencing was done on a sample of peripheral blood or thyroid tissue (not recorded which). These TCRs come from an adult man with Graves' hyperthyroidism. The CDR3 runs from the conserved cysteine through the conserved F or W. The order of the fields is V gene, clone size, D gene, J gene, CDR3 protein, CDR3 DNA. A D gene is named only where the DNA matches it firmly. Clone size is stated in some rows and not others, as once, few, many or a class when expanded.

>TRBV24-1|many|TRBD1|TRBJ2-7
CATSPSTGFVYEQYF
TGTGCCACCAGTCCCTCGACAGGGTTTGTCTACGAGCAGTACTTC
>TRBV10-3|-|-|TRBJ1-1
CAIRSGELNTEAFF
TGTGCCATCAGGTCCGGGGAGCTGAACACTGAAGCTTTCTTT
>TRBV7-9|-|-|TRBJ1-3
CASSIPGNTIYF
TGTGCCAGTTCTATACCGGGAAACACCATATATTTT
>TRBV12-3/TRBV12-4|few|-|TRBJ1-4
CASSSSGNREKLFF
TGTGCCAGCAGTTCCAGCGGAAATCGGGAAAAACTGTTTTTT
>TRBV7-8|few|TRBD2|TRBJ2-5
CASHAGGVQETQYF
TGTGCCAGCCACGCGGGGGGAGTACAAGAGACCCAGTACTTC
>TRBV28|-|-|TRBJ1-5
CASRVEVGGNQPQHF
TGTGCCAGCAGGGTTGAGGTTGGGGGGAATCAGCCCCAGCATTTT
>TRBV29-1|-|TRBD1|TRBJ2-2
CSVYDRGNTGELFF
TGCAGCGTTTACGACAGGGGAAACACCGGGGAGCTGTTTTTT
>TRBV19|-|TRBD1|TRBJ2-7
CASSGTGGRLGEQYF
TGTGCCAGTAGTGGTACAGGGGGACGCCTTGGGGAGCAGTACTTC
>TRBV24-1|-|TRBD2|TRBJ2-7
CATSAIGLAGADEQYF
TGTGCCACCAGTGCCATAGGACTAGCGGGGGCCGACGAGCAGTACTTC
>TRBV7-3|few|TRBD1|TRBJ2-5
CASSLTRDRGQETQYF
TGTGCCAGCAGCTTAACCAGAGACAGGGGCCAAGAGACCCAGTACTTC
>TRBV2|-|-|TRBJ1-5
CASNPTGLSNQPQHF
TGTGCCAGCAACCCGACAGGACTTAGCAATCAGCCCCAGCATTTT
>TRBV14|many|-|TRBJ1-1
CASSHVTWWGNTEAFF
TGTGCCAGCAGCCACGTTACATGGTGGGGGAACACTGAAGCTTTCTTT
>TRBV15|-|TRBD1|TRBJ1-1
CATSRDRQGAGTEAFF
TGTGCCACCAGCAGAGATCGGCAGGGGGCTGGCACTGAAGCTTTCTTT
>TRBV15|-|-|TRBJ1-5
CATSRPEAGEGGGNQPQHF
TGTGCCACCAGCAGACCAGAGGCAGGGGAAGGCGGCGGCAATCAGCCCCAGCATTTT
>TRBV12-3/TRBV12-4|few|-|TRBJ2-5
CASSLSTRGSQETQYF
TGTGCCAGCAGTTTATCCACGAGGGGGAGCCAAGAGACCCAGTACTTC
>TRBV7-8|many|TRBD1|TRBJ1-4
CASSLAAGGEKLFF
TGTGCCAGCAGCTTAGCGGCAGGGGGAGAAAAACTGTTTTTT
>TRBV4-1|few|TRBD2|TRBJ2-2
CASSPQPPRAGYTGELFF
TGCGCCAGCAGCCCACAACCACCCCGAGCGGGATACACCGGGGAGCTGTTTTTT
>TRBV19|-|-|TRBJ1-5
CASRPSAGYTQPQHF
TGTGCCAGCCGCCCCTCAGCAGGGTATACTCAGCCCCAGCATTTT
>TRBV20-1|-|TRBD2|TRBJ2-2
CSADSGGITTGELFF
TGCAGTGCTGACAGCGGGGGGATAACTACCGGGGAGCTGTTTTTT
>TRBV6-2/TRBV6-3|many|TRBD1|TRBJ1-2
CASSGTVFGYTF
TGTGCCAGCAGTGGGACAGTTTTTGGCTACACCTTC
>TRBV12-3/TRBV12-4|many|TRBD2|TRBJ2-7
CASSWAGAYEQYF
TGTGCCAGCAGTTGGGCGGGGGCCTACGAGCAGTACTTC
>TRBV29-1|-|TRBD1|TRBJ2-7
CSVEDRDRGGEQYF
TGCAGCGTTGAAGATCGGGACAGGGGTGGCGAGCAGTACTTC
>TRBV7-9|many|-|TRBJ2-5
CASSLHGGPGETQYF
TGTGCCAGCAGCTTACACGGCGGGCCCGGGGAGACCCAGTACTTC
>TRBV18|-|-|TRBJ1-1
CASSPRGNVAEAFF
TGTGCCAGCTCGCCTCGGGGTAACGTGGCTGAAGCTTTCTTT
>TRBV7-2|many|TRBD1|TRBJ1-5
CASSPRTGVPQHF
TGTGCCAGCAGCCCCCGGACAGGCGTGCCCCAGCATTTT
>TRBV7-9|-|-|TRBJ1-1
CASRFWGSKDTEAFF
TGTGCCAGCAGATTCTGGGGGTCTAAGGACACTGAAGCTTTCTTT
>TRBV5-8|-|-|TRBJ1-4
CASSLSRALTSPFF
TGTGCCAGCAGCTTAAGCAGGGCCCTCACCAGTCCGTTTTTT
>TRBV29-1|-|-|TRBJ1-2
CSLVRVLYRGYTF
TGCAGCTTAGTTAGGGTCCTCTACCGTGGCTACACCTTC
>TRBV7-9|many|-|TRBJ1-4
CASSPQANEKLFF
TGTGCCAGCAGCCCGCAAGCTAATGAAAAACTGTTTTTT
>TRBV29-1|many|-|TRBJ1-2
CSVVGGGGRSNYGYTF
TGCAGCGTTGTAGGGGGTGGGGGGAGGAGTAACTATGGCTACACCTTC
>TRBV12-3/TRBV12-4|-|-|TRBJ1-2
CASSFLGGFSSGYTF
TGTGCCAGCAGTTTCCTAGGGGGTTTCTCTTCTGGCTACACCTTC
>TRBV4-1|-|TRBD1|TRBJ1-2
CASSLQTGPTSGYTF
TGCGCCAGCAGCCTACAGACAGGGCCGACATCGGGCTACACCTTC
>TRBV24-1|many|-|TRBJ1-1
CATSDPNSVWAFF
TGTGCCACCAGTGACCCCAACAGCGTTTGGGCTTTCTTT
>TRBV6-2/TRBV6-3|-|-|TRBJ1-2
CASKQGPFGYTF
TGTGCCAGCAAGCAGGGGCCTTTTGGCTACACCTTC
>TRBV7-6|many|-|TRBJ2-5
CASSQGGAETQYF
TGTGCCAGCAGCCAAGGGGGGGCGGAGACCCAGTACTTC
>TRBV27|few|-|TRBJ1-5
CASSPHGQDNQPQHF
TGTGCCAGCAGTCCCCACGGCCAGGACAATCAGCCCCAGCATTTT
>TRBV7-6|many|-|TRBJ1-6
CASSARKNSPLHF
TGTGCCAGCAGCGCCCGGAAGAATTCACCCCTCCACTTT
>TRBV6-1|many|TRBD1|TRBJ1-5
CASSGDRGYQPQHF
TGTGCCAGCAGTGGGGACAGGGGCTATCAGCCCCAGCATTTT
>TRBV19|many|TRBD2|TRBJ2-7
CASSDVGTSYEQYF
TGTGCCAGTAGCGACGTCGGGACTAGTTACGAGCAGTACTTC
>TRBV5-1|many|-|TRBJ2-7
CASSLDPIDLYGEQYF
TGCGCCAGCAGCTTGGACCCGATCGACCTCTACGGGGAGCAGTACTTC
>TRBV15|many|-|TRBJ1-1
CATSRMGHTEAFF
TGTGCCACCAGCAGGATGGGACACACTGAAGCTTTCTTT
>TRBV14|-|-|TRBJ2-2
CASSQEGGVGGELFF
TGTGCCAGCAGCCAAGAAGGCGGGGTTGGCGGGGAGCTGTTTTTT
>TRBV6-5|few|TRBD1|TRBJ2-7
CASKPDRGSYEQYF
TGTGCCAGCAAACCGGACAGGGGCTCCTACGAGCAGTACTTC
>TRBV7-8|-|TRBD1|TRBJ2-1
CASSLGTGDEQFF
TGTGCCAGCAGCTTAGGAACAGGGGATGAGCAGTTCTTC
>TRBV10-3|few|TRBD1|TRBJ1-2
CANSRTGNYGYTF
TGTGCCAACAGCCGGACAGGAAACTATGGCTACACCTTC